This T cell receptor (beta chain) was sequenced in a study of cytomegalovirus exposure and HLA in healthy donors. 60 Vbeta and 13 Jbeta primers were used in PCR. Measured with immunoSEQ multiplex PCR; TCRdb has only the in-frame clones, and not every one. The table lists approximately 210,000 clones, 87% of them singletons. Donors sampled were nominally healthy, though unrecorded immune exposures were likely. This sequence originates from a man under 40 in good health and CMV-seronegative. The sample comprised PBMCs.

In DNA form, the CDR3 reads TGTGCCAGTAGCAACAGGGGGCTAGGTGGCTACACCTTC. Its translation is CASSNRGLGGYTF. The chain links TRBV19 to TRBJ1-2; 9 bases agree with TRBD1. With 6 bases clipped from V and 7 bases from J, the junction kept 6 bases outside the gene matches. This CDR3 is built from 13 residues. Per germline, CDR1 LNHDA and CDR2 SQIVND (reference sequence). Drawing the rest from reference TRBV19 and TRBJ1-2, the complete variable domain is DGGITQSPKYLFRKEGQNVTLSCEQNLNHDAMYWYRQDPGQGLRLIYYSQIVNDFQKGDIAEGYSVSREKKESFPLTVTSAQKNPTAFYLCASSNRGLGGYTFGSGTRLTVV.